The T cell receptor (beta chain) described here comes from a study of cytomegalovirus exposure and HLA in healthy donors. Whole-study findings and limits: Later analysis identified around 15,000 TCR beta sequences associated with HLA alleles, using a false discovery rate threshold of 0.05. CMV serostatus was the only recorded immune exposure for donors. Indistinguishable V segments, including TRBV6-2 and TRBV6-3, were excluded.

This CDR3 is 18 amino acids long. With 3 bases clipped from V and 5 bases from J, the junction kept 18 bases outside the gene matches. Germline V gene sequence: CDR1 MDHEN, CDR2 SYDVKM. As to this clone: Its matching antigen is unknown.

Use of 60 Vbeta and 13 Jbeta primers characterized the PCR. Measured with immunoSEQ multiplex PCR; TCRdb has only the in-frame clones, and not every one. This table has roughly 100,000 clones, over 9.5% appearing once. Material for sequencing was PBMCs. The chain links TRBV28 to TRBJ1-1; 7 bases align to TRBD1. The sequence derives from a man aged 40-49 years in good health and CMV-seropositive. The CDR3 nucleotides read TGTGCCAGCAGTTTCCCCTTCAGGGGGAGTTTTCGGTTTACTGAAGCTTTCTTT. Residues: CASSFPFRGSFRFTEAFF. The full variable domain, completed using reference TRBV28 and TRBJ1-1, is DVKVTQSSRYLVKRTGEKVFLECVQDMDHENMFWYRQDPGLGLRLIYFSYDVKMKEKGDIPEGYSVSREKKERFSLILESASTNQTSMYLCASSFPFRGSFRFTEAFFGQGTRLTVV.